This is a list of T cell receptor beta chains from one sample in a study of shared clonotypes between healthy human individuals. Profiled with immunoSEQ multiplex PCR; TCRdb holds only in-frame clones, not every one. The sample carries about 1.1 million clones, approximately 80% recorded once. Sequencing was done on a sample of memory CD4+ T cells from PBMCs. The receptors derive from a man in his late teens or twenties in good health. Some clones in this sample may be carry-over from other donors' samples. CDR3s include the opening cysteine and the closing phenylalanine or tryptophan. A D gene is named only where the DNA matches it firmly. Only some rows state a clone size, as once, few, many or a class for expanded clones.

j_gene: TRBJ2-5
abundance: -
v_gene: TRBV6-6
d_gene: -
CDR3aa: CASSLVSETQYF
CDR3nt: TGTGCCAGCAGCCTAGTCTCGGAGACCCAGTACTTC

j_gene: TRBJ2-5
abundance: -
v_gene: TRBV4-1
d_gene: -
CDR3aa: CASRDWAGALGTQYF
CDR3nt: TGCGCCAGCAGGGACTGGGCAGGGGCTCTTGGGACCCAGTACTTC

j_gene: TRBJ2-2
abundance: few
v_gene: TRBV7-3
d_gene: TRBD2
CDR3aa: CASSIGLAVTNTGELFF
CDR3nt: TGTGCCAGCAGCATCGGACTAGCGGTGACGAACACCGGGGAGCTGTTTTTT

j_gene: TRBJ2-1
abundance: -
v_gene: TRBV4-1
d_gene: TRBD2
CDR3aa: CASSQDPGRAYRKDNEQFF
CDR3nt: TGCGCCAGCAGCCAAGATCCCGGGAGGGCCTACAGGAAGGACAATGAGCAGTTCTTC

j_gene: TRBJ2-5
abundance: -
v_gene: TRBV2
d_gene: -
CDR3aa: CASSDGRETQYF
CDR3nt: TGTGCCAGCAGTGACGGCAGGGAGACCCAGTACTTC

j_gene: TRBJ2-2
abundance: -
v_gene: TRBV28
d_gene: -
CDR3aa: CASSFASWYSLNTGELFF
CDR3nt: TGTGCCAGCAGTTTCGCGTCATGGTACTCCCTGAACACCGGGGAGCTGTTTTTT

j_gene: TRBJ2-2
abundance: once
v_gene: TRBV19
d_gene: -
CDR3aa: CASSPRGGRDGELFF
CDR3nt: TGTGCCAGTAGTCCTCGTGGGGGGCGTGACGGGGAGCTGTTTTTT

j_gene: TRBJ2-2
abundance: -
v_gene: TRBV7-2
d_gene: -
CDR3aa: CASSPDWGAGELFF
CDR3nt: TGTGCCAGCAGCCCTGATTGGGGGGCCGGGGAGCTGTTTTTT

j_gene: TRBJ2-6
abundance: few
v_gene: TRBV9
d_gene: TRBD1
CDR3aa: CASSDSWDRGSSGANVLTF
CDR3nt: TGTGCCAGCAGCGACAGTTGGGACAGGGGGAGCTCTGGGGCCAACGTCCTGACTTTC

j_gene: TRBJ1-2
abundance: -
v_gene: TRBV28
d_gene: -
CDR3aa: CASSTGTPPRDGYTF
CDR3nt: TGTGCCAGCAGTACCGGGACTCCTCCCCGGGATGGCTACACCTTC

j_gene: TRBJ2-7
abundance: -
v_gene: TRBV6-1
d_gene: -
CDR3aa: CASTRTETYEQYF
CDR3nt: TGTGCCAGCACCCGAACCGAAACCTACGAGCAGTACTTC

j_gene: TRBJ2-5
abundance: once
v_gene: TRBV9
d_gene: TRBD2
CDR3aa: CASSERLAGESETQYF
CDR3nt: TGTGCCAGCAGCGAGCGTCTAGCGGGAGAGTCCGAGACCCAGTACTTC

j_gene: TRBJ1-1
abundance: -
v_gene: TRBV7-2
d_gene: TRBD1
CDR3aa: CASSFRGRRNTEAFF
CDR3nt: TGTGCCAGCAGCTTCAGGGGGCGGAGGAACACTGAAGCTTTCTTT

j_gene: TRBJ2-5
abundance: once
v_gene: TRBV5-6
d_gene: -
CDR3aa: CASSWDTSQETQYF
CDR3nt: TGTGCCAGCAGCTGGGACACCTCCCAAGAGACCCAGTACTTC

j_gene: TRBJ2-1
abundance: -
v_gene: TRBV5-1
d_gene: -
CDR3aa: CASARAGNSYNEQFF
CDR3nt: TGCGCCAGCGCTAGGGCGGGAAACTCCTACAATGAGCAGTTCTTC

j_gene: TRBJ2-3
abundance: -
v_gene: TRBV7-2
d_gene: -
CDR3aa: CASSFFKDSDTQYF
CDR3nt: TGTGCCAGCAGCTTTTTTAAGGACTCAGATACGCAGTATTTT

j_gene: TRBJ2-7
abundance: -
v_gene: TRBV5-1
d_gene: -
CDR3aa: CASSLPEAYEQYF
CDR3nt: TGCGCCAGCAGCCTCCCAGAGGCCTACGAGCAGTACTTC

j_gene: TRBJ2-2
abundance: many
v_gene: TRBV18
d_gene: TRBD1
CDR3aa: CASSPSIQGANTGELFF
CDR3nt: TGTGCCAGCTCACCCTCGATACAGGGGGCGAACACCGGGGAGCTGTTTTTT

j_gene: TRBJ2-1
abundance: -
v_gene: TRBV18
d_gene: -
CDR3aa: CASSQGAGNEQFF
CDR3nt: TGTGCCAGCTCACAAGGGGCCGGCAATGAGCAGTTCTTC

j_gene: TRBJ1-3
abundance: -
v_gene: TRBV9
d_gene: TRBD1
CDR3aa: CASSVGTGGLGRNTIYF
CDR3nt: TGTGCCAGCAGCGTAGGGACAGGGGGACTGGGGAGAAACACCATATATTTT

j_gene: TRBJ1-4
abundance: -
v_gene: TRBV28
d_gene: -
CDR3aa: CASSPPGTTNEKLFF
CDR3nt: TGTGCCAGCAGTCCGCCGGGGACAACTAATGAAAAACTGTTTTTT

j_gene: TRBJ2-5
abundance: -
v_gene: TRBV27
d_gene: -
CDR3aa: CASSLSPQARETQYF
CDR3nt: TGTGCCAGCAGTTTATCCCCACAGGCTCGGGAGACCCAGTACTTC

j_gene: TRBJ2-3
abundance: once
v_gene: TRBV4-1
d_gene: -
CDR3aa: CASSLAWTNVLTDTQYF
CDR3nt: TGCGCCAGCAGCCTAGCGTGGACTAACGTCCTCACAGATACGCAGTATTTT

j_gene: TRBJ2-7
abundance: -
v_gene: TRBV5-5
d_gene: TRBD2
CDR3aa: CASSHATSGEYEQYF
CDR3nt: TGTGCCAGCAGCCACGCAACTAGCGGAGAGTACGAGCAGTACTTC

j_gene: TRBJ1-5
abundance: -
v_gene: TRBV5-1
d_gene: -
CDR3aa: CASSAPGVSPQHF
CDR3nt: TGCGCCAGCAGCGCCCCGGGCGTTTCGCCCCAGCATTTT

j_gene: TRBJ2-5
abundance: few
v_gene: TRBV5-4
d_gene: -
CDR3aa: CASSKVGGSYQETQYF
CDR3nt: TGTGCCAGCAGCAAGGTGGGGGGCAGTTACCAAGAGACCCAGTACTTC

j_gene: TRBJ1-2
abundance: -
v_gene: TRBV11-3
d_gene: -
CDR3aa: CASSLNSGVGYTF
CDR3nt: TGTGCCAGCAGCTTAAATTCCGGGGTCGGCTACACCTTC

j_gene: TRBJ1-5
abundance: once
v_gene: TRBV6-5
d_gene: -
CDR3aa: CASRQLTGNQPQHF
CDR3nt: TGTGCCAGCAGGCAGTTGACAGGCAATCAGCCCCAGCATTTT

j_gene: TRBJ2-7
abundance: -
v_gene: TRBV27
d_gene: -
CDR3aa: CASSLWQGQNYEQYF
CDR3nt: TGTGCCAGCAGTTTATGGCAGGGCCAGAATTACGAGCAGTACTTC

j_gene: TRBJ1-4
abundance: once
v_gene: TRBV7-9
d_gene: -
CDR3aa: CASSLVGDGEKLFF
CDR3nt: TGTGCCAGCAGCTTAGTAGGGGATGGGGAAAAACTGTTTTTT

j_gene: TRBJ2-3
abundance: -
v_gene: TRBV16
d_gene: -
CDR3aa: CASSLSGHTDTQYF
CDR3nt: TGTGCCAGCAGCCTCAGCGGGCACACAGATACGCAGTATTTT

j_gene: TRBJ2-5
abundance: -
v_gene: TRBV10-3
d_gene: -
CDR3aa: CAISDTGLGETQYF
CDR3nt: TGTGCCATCAGTGATACAGGCCTCGGGGAGACCCAGTACTTC

j_gene: TRBJ2-7
abundance: -
v_gene: TRBV28
d_gene: TRBD2
CDR3aa: CASSSTSSGRLEQYF
CDR3nt: TGTGCCAGCAGTTCAACCTCGAGCGGGAGGCTCGAGCAGTACTTC

j_gene: TRBJ2-1
abundance: -
v_gene: TRBV9
d_gene: TRBD2
CDR3aa: CASSLTSESEQFF
CDR3nt: TGTGCCAGCAGCTTAACTAGCGAGAGCGAGCAGTTCTTC

j_gene: TRBJ1-2
abundance: -
v_gene: TRBV7-6
d_gene: TRBD1
CDR3aa: CASSAGQEAHGYTF
CDR3nt: TGTGCCAGCAGCGCGGGACAGGAGGCCCATGGCTACACCTTC

j_gene: TRBJ2-7
abundance: -
v_gene: TRBV5-1
d_gene: -
CDR3aa: CASSSQGSYEQYF
CDR3nt: TGCGCCAGCAGCTCACAAGGGAGTTACGAGCAGTACTTC

j_gene: TRBJ1-2
abundance: -
v_gene: TRBV27
d_gene: -
CDR3aa: CASSLGPGGSVGYGYTF
CDR3nt: TGTGCCAGCAGTTTAGGCCCGGGGGGATCTGTTGGCTATGGCTACACCTTC

j_gene: TRBJ2-2
abundance: -
v_gene: TRBV7-9
d_gene: TRBD1
CDR3aa: CASSLTGGGHGELFF
CDR3nt: TGTGCCAGCAGCCTGACAGGGGGCGGTCACGGGGAGCTGTTTTTT

j_gene: TRBJ2-3
abundance: -
v_gene: TRBV7-9
d_gene: -
CDR3aa: CASSPNTDTQYF
CDR3nt: TGTGCCAGCAGCCCGAACACAGATACGCAGTATTTT

j_gene: TRBJ1-2
abundance: few
v_gene: TRBV2
d_gene: TRBD1
CDR3aa: CASSVFRGRSGYTF
CDR3nt: TGTGCCAGCAGTGTTTTCAGGGGGCGGTCCGGCTACACCTTC

j_gene: TRBJ1-2
abundance: -
v_gene: TRBV6-5
d_gene: -
CDR3aa: CASSPKGGYTF
CDR3nt: TGTGCCAGCAGTCCGAAGGGTGGCTACACCTTC

j_gene: TRBJ2-1
abundance: -
v_gene: TRBV11-2
d_gene: TRBD2
CDR3aa: CASSSLSGRAGNEQFF
CDR3nt: TGTGCCAGCAGTTCACTTAGCGGGAGGGCCGGTAATGAGCAGTTCTTC

j_gene: TRBJ1-2
abundance: -
v_gene: TRBV29-1
d_gene: -
CDR3aa: CSVGGVYGYTF
CDR3nt: TGCAGCGTTGGGGGAGTCTATGGCTACACCTTC

j_gene: TRBJ2-7
abundance: -
v_gene: TRBV28
d_gene: TRBD2
CDR3aa: CASSLFSSGGEQYF
CDR3nt: TGTGCCAGCAGTTTATTCTCCTCGGGAGGCGAGCAGTACTTC

j_gene: TRBJ1-1
abundance: -
v_gene: TRBV9
d_gene: -
CDR3aa: CASSVEGVNTEAFF
CDR3nt: TGTGCCAGCAGCGTAGAAGGGGTGAACACTGAAGCTTTCTTT

j_gene: TRBJ1-3
abundance: -
v_gene: TRBV4-1
d_gene: -
CDR3aa: CASSHGDANNGNTIYF
CDR3nt: TGCGCCAGCAGTCACGGTGATGCAAATAATGGAAACACCATATATTTT

j_gene: TRBJ2-5
abundance: -
v_gene: TRBV18
d_gene: -
CDR3aa: CASSPDSEAQYF
CDR3nt: TGTGCCAGCTCACCAGACTCGGAGGCCCAGTACTTC

j_gene: TRBJ1-2
abundance: -
v_gene: TRBV28
d_gene: -
CDR3aa: CASSPPPGQIKRGYTF
CDR3nt: TGTGCCAGCAGTCCCCCCCCAGGCCAAATCAAGCGGGGCTACACCTTC

j_gene: TRBJ2-5
abundance: -
v_gene: TRBV28
d_gene: -
CDR3aa: CASSPGVPETQYF
CDR3nt: TGTGCCAGCAGCCCAGGGGTTCCAGAGACCCAGTACTTC

j_gene: TRBJ1-2
abundance: -
v_gene: TRBV9
d_gene: -
CDR3aa: CASSVSRGAGGYTF
CDR3nt: TGTGCCAGCAGCGTATCCCGAGGGGCAGGGGGCTACACCTTC

j_gene: TRBJ2-5
abundance: -
v_gene: TRBV20-1
d_gene: -
CDR3aa: CSASNQETQYF
CDR3nt: TGCAGTGCTAGTAATCAAGAGACCCAGTACTTC

j_gene: TRBJ1-2
abundance: -
v_gene: TRBV5-4
d_gene: -
CDR3aa: CASSSIRDGLGYTF
CDR3nt: TGTGCCAGCAGCTCGATTAGGGACGGGCTTGGCTACACCTTC

j_gene: TRBJ1-3
abundance: -
v_gene: TRBV4-2
d_gene: -
CDR3aa: CASSRLKSRGASGNTIYF
CDR3nt: TGTGCCAGCAGCCGATTAAAGAGTCGGGGGGCCTCTGGAAACACCATATATTTT